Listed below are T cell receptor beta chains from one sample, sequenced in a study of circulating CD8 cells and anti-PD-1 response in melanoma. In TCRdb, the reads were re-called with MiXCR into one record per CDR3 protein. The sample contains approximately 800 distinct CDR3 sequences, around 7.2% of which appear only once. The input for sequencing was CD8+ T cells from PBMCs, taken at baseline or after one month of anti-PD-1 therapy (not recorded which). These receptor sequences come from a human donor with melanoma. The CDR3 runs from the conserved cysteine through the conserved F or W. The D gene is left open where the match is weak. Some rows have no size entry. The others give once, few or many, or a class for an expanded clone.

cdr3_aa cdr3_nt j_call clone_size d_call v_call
CASSPLRLLAGGPPNTGELFF TGTGCCAGCAGCCCCTTAAGGTTGCTAGCGGGGGGGCCCCCGAACACCGGGGAGCTGTTTTTT TRBJ2-2 medium-sized TRBD2 TRBV3-1
CASSLTLASYDEQFF TGTGCCAGCAGCTTAACCCTAGCGTCATACGATGAGCAGTTCTTC TRBJ2-1 medium-sized - TRBV7-3
CASSFPIDYEQYF TGTGCCAGCAGTTTCCCGATAGACTACGAGCAGTACTTC TRBJ2-7 - - TRBV28
CASSLIGTATNEKLFF TGTGCCAGCAGCTTAATTGGGACAGCAACTAATGAAAAACTGTTTTTT TRBJ1-4 medium-sized TRBD1 TRBV5-6
CSSSQDSRGELFF TGTTCCAGCAGCCAAGATTCGAGGGGGGAGCTGTTTTTT TRBJ2-2 few - TRBV4-2
CASSLGPTYEQYF TGTGCCAGCAGTTTAGGGCCAACCTACGAGCAGTACTTC TRBJ2-7 medium-sized - TRBV27
CASSEWAGANQPQHF TGTGCCAGCAGTGAATGGGCGGGGGCGAATCAGCCCCAGCATTTT TRBJ1-5 medium-sized - TRBV2
CASSVGHRGSYNEQFF TGTGCCAGCAGTGTGGGACACCGAGGCTCCTACAATGAGCAGTTCTTC TRBJ2-1 medium-sized - TRBV6-1
CASSRQGLSNQPQHF TGTGCCAGCAGTCGACAGGGACTAAGCAATCAGCCCCAGCATTTT TRBJ1-5 medium-sized TRBD1 TRBV2
CASNHEGWDTEAFF TGTGCCAGCAATCACGAGGGCTGGGACACTGAAGCTTTCTTT TRBJ1-1 medium-sized - TRBV2
CASSSQGSGLRREYF TGTGCCAGCAGTTCACAGGGTTCGGGTCTACGACGGGAGTACTTC TRBJ2-7 large - TRBV27
CASSTNRYEQYF TGTGCCAGCAGTACGAATCGCTACGAGCAGTACTTC TRBJ2-7 large - TRBV28
CASSQARQNEQYF TGCGCCAGCAGCCAAGCCCGCCAGAACGAGCAGTACTTC TRBJ2-7 large - TRBV4-1
CASSTPTGPNSYEQYF TGTGCCAGCAGTACCCCGACAGGCCCTAACTCCTACGAGCAGTACTTC TRBJ2-7 hyperexpanded - TRBV27
CASSLRNPDGYTF TGTGCCAGCAGCCTCAGGAATCCGGATGGCTACACCTTC TRBJ1-2 large - TRBV5-6
CASSLVGGADEAFF TGTGCCAGCAGCTTAGTCGGAGGGGCTGATGAAGCTTTCTTT TRBJ1-1 medium-sized - TRBV7-2
CASSETSGAYNEQFF TGTGCCAGCAGTGAAACTAGCGGGGCGTACAATGAGCAGTTCTTC TRBJ2-1 large TRBD2 TRBV2
CSARDVNTLRYTEAFF TGCAGTGCTAGAGATGTGAACACACTACGTTACACTGAAGCTTTCTTT TRBJ1-1 large - TRBV20-1
CASSLEQGIVYEQYF TGTGCCAGCAGCTTGGAGCAGGGGATAGTCTACGAGCAGTACTTC TRBJ2-7 large - TRBV5-5
CASSQGQRELFF TGTGCCAGCAGCCAGGGACAACGGGAGCTGTTTTTT TRBJ2-2 medium-sized - TRBV3-1
CASSQGRGATLHF TGCGCCAGCAGCCAAGGAAGAGGGGCCACCCTCCACTTT TRBJ1-6 medium-sized - TRBV4-1
CATSDLRGLAGAEAGELFF TGTGCCACCAGTGATTTACGGGGACTAGCGGGGGCGGAAGCCGGGGAGCTGTTTTTT TRBJ2-2 medium-sized TRBD2 TRBV24-1
CASSPGISYEQYF TGTGCCAGCAGCCCAGGGATTTCCTACGAGCAGTACTTC TRBJ2-7 medium-sized - TRBV3-1
CASSSRGYENTEAFF TGTGCCAGCAGCTCTAGGGGTTACGAGAACACTGAAGCTTTCTTT TRBJ1-1 medium-sized - TRBV11-2
CASSLGWDYTNIQYF TGTGCCAGCAGCTTAGGGTGGGACTACACAAACATTCAGTACTTC TRBJ2-4 large TRBD2 TRBV11-2
CARSLRAGGSSPLHF TGCGCCAGGAGCTTGAGGGCAGGGGGAAGTTCACCCCTCCACTTT TRBJ1-6 once TRBD1 TRBV5-1
CASSQVVGRPYEQYF TGTGCCAGCAGCCAAGTCGTCGGGAGGCCCTACGAGCAGTACTTC TRBJ2-7 - TRBD2 TRBV3-1
CASSSGGPDAEQFF TGTGCCAGCTCTAGCGGGGGACCTGATGCTGAGCAGTTCTTC TRBJ2-1 medium-sized TRBD2 TRBV18
CASSSYEQYF TGTGCCAGCAGCTCCTACGAGCAGTACTTC TRBJ2-7 once - TRBV2
CASSRAGALNTEAFF TGTGCCAGCAGCCGGGCAGGGGCCCTCAACACTGAAGCTTTCTTT TRBJ1-1 large - TRBV14
CASSQSLKGPTYNEQFF TGCGCCAGCAGTCAATCATTAAAGGGGCCTACCTACAATGAGCAGTTCTTC TRBJ2-1 large - TRBV23-1
CASSLVGTRTSGIVVETQYF TGTGCCAGCAGCTTAGTCGGGACCAGGACTAGCGGGATAGTGGTAGAGACCCAGTACTTC TRBJ2-5 - TRBD2 TRBV7-2
CASTPTVDRDTEAFF TGTGCCAGCACCCCTACCGTCGACAGGGACACTGAAGCTTTCTTT TRBJ1-1 large TRBD1 TRBV28
CASSPGTRYEQYF TGTGCCAGCAGCCCCGGGACTCGCTACGAGCAGTACTTC TRBJ2-7 large - TRBV14